This record covers a single T cell receptor (beta chain). The antigen is unknown. V was pared by 7 bases and J by 4 bases, with 13 bases between. From germline, CDR1 is LNHDA and CDR2 SQIVND (reference sequence). The CDR3 extends over 14 amino acids. Use of 60 Vbeta and 13 Jbeta primers characterized the PCR. The method was immunoSEQ multiplex PCR; TCRdb's version includes in-frame clones alone and lacks a portion of them. The data contain some 140,000 clones, about three quarters of them singletons. The source of the sample is a study of cytomegalovirus exposure and HLA in healthy donors. Looking at the study overall: An earlier analysis identified 120 million or so unique TCR beta sequences in 150 million to 200 million T cells.

The study's findings and limits: Most of the TCR beta V segments (in an earlier analysis) were productive either about 90% or about 30% of the time.

The source of this sequence is a male donor in good health and CMV-seropositive. V gene TRBV19 combines with J gene TRBJ1-4; weak D call: TRBD1 (5 bases). Source material: PBMCs. The CDR3 sequence: CASKEQEINEKLFF. The CDR3 bases are TGTGCCAGTAAGGAACAGGAGATTAATGAAAAACTGTTTTTT.